Given below is one T cell receptor beta chain in context. This record belongs to a study of blood T cell repertoires in COVID-19. For the study at large: Whether acute or convalescent, the COVID-19 samples came from the United States, Italy and Spain.

Clones were read by immunoSEQ multiplex PCR, and TCRdb kept only the in-frame ones, dropping some. This sample has over 80,000 clones; 80% to 90% occur once, and the top ten carry 1.2%. The origin of this receptor is a man aged 80 or over with active or convalescent COVID-19. The sample was peripheral blood.

CDR3 loop: CASSFRAGGNNEQFF. The CDR3, as DNA: TGTGCCAGCAGTTTCCGAGCGGGAGGGAACAATGAGCAGTTCTTC. The chain uses TRBV28 and TRBJ2-1, with TRBD2 identical over 10 bases. This CDR3 contains 15 residues. Germline CDR1 is MDHEN and CDR2 is SYDVKM. Trimming took 3 bases from V and 5 from J; bases not matched to a gene: 4.